The 29 T cell receptor beta chains in this list originate from one sample, sequenced in a study of PD-L1 blockade in urothelial cancer. Data came from immunoSEQ multiplex PCR; TCRdb stores just in-frame clones and leaves some out. This table holds about 80,000 clones, about nine tenths found once. The sequencing here drew on PBMCs, taken around atezolizumab (anti-PD-L1) treatment. The receptors stem from a woman between 65 and 79 years old with urothelial cancer.

V usage is TRBV10-1 and J usage is TRBJ2-1, with 8 bases that match TRBD2. V shed 10 bases, J shed 9 bases, and the junction held 11 bases outside the gene matches. The CDR3 spans 13 residues. The germline V gene has CDR1 WNHNN and CDR2 SYGVQD (reference sequence). The CDR3 reads CATNAGGKGEQFF. Here the CDR3 DNA reads TGCGCCACCAATGCGGGGGGCAAGGGTGAGCAGTTCTTC.

The chain is built from TRBV29-1 and TRBJ1-1; D is possibly TRBD1 (6 bases). This CDR3 has 13 amino acids. Germline V CDR1 and CDR2: SQVTM, ANQGSEA. Trimming took off 7 bases at V and 0 bases at J, with 12 bases between the two ends. The CDR3 region has the DNA TGCAGCGGCTGGGGGCAACTGAACACTGAAGCTTTCTTT. Encoded protein: CSGWGQLNTEAFF.

J is TRBJ2-3 and V is TRBV7-9, with TRBD2 matching 7 bases. This CDR3 is built from 17 residues. Germline V gene sequence: CDR1 SEHNR, CDR2 FQNEAQ (reference sequence). The trim removed 5 bases at V and 2 bases at J, leaving 13 bases unmatched. CDR3 loop: CASSRTGREPYTDTQYF. DNA for the CDR3: TGTGCCAGCAGCCGAACGGGGCGGGAGCCATACACAGATACGCAGTATTTT.

The genes are TRBV7-2 and TRBJ2-5; D possibly corresponds to TRBD2 (5 bases). The CDR3 length is 17 residues. Germline CDR1 reads SGHTA; CDR2 reads FQGNSA. The V and J ends lost 6 bases and 1 base respectively, with 21 bases between them. The CDR3 here is CASRDGGGFIIQETQYF. DNA for the CDR3: TGTGCCAGCAGGGATGGAGGTGGCTTTATAATCCAAGAGACCCAGTACTTC.

The chain is built from TRBV2 and TRBJ1-5; 7 nucleotides align to TRBD1. In germline, CDR1 is SNHLY, CDR2 FYNNEI. The length of the CDR3 is 15 residues. Losses at the gene ends were 6 bases for V and 0 bases for J; bases not matched to a gene: 5. This CDR3 reads CASSGTDDSNQPQHF. CDR3 DNA sequence: TGTGCCAGCAGCGGGACAGACGATAGCAATCAGCCCCAGCATTTT. Filled out from reference TRBV2 and TRBJ1-5, the complete variable domain reads EPEVTQTPSHQVTQMGQEVILRCVPISNHLYFYWYRQILGQKVEFLVSFYNNEISEKSEIFDDQFSVERPDGSNFTLKIRSTKLEDSAMYFCASSGTDDSNQPQHFGDGTRLSIL.

The chain has TRBV9 and TRBJ1-1, with TRBD1 as a possible D gene (5 bases). Trimming removed 0 bases from V and 3 bases from J, with 9 bases in between. The CDR3 totals 14 residues. The germline V gene has CDR1 SGDLS and CDR2 YYNGEE. This CDR3 reads CASSVVGGDTEAFF. In nucleotides, the CDR3 is TGTGCCAGCAGCGTAGTGGGGGGGGACACTGAAGCTTTCTTT. The full variable domain, completed using reference TRBV9 and TRBJ1-1, is DSGVTQTPKHLITATGQRVTLRCSPRSGDLSVYWYQQSLDQGLQFLIQYYNGEERAKGNILERFSAQQFPDLHSELNLSSLELGDSALYFCASSVVGGDTEAFFGQGTRLTVV.

The genes are TRBV2 and TRBJ1-2; D gene unclear. The V gene's germline CDR1 is SNHLY and CDR2 FYNNEI. The ends were cut back, 7 bases at V and 5 bases at J, with 11 bases in the middle. CDR3 length: 12 amino acids. The CDR3 DNA sequence: TGTGCCAGCACTTGGGAGGGTTATGGCTACACCTTC. Its protein is CASTWEGYGYTF.

The chain joins TRBV18 to TRBJ1-1, with D hard to call. Trimming took off 3 bases at V and 4 bases at J, with 9 bases between the two ends. This CDR3 region has 13 residues. Germline CDR1 is KGHSH and CDR2 is LQKENI. The CDR3 is CASSPQSGTEAFF. The DNA for the CDR3 is TGTGCCAGCTCACCCCAGTCGGGCACTGAAGCTTTCTTT.

J is TRBJ2-7 and V is TRBV27, with D perhaps matching TRBD2 (5 bases). This CDR3 region has 15 residues. Germline loops: CDR1 MNHEY, CDR2 SMNVEV (reference sequence). With 7 bases removed from V and 3 bases from J, the gap between germline ends came to 19 bases. The CDR3: CASTPSGLAGYEQYF. The CDR3 DNA reads TGTGCCAGCACCCCTTCTGGGCTAGCAGGCTACGAGCAGTACTTC.

The rearrangement joins TRBV29-1 to TRBJ2-6; perhaps TRBD2 as D (5 bases). Germline CDR1 is SQVTM and CDR2 is ANQGSEA. The CDR3 runs 14 residues. The germline V and J ends were trimmed by 5 bases and 0 bases, with 8 bases remaining between them. The CDR3 bases are TGCAGCGTTAGGGAGAGCTCTGGGGCCAACGTCCTGACTTTC. Residues: CSVRESSGANVLTF.

The genes are TRBV7-9 and TRBJ2-7; 13 bases fit TRBD2. The V and J ends lost 5 bases and 4 bases, in that order; junction bases with no gene match: 8. Germline loops: CDR1 SEHNR, CDR2 FQNEAQ (reference sequence). This CDR3 has 16 residues. CDR3 nucleotides: TGTGCCAGCAGCCCGGGACTAGCGGGAATTAGGTACGAGCAGTACTTC. Its translation is CASSPGLAGIRYEQYF.

This chain connects TRBV29-1 to TRBJ2-2; D might be TRBD1 (6 bases). Looked up from germline, CDR1 is SQVTM and CDR2 is ANQGSEA. CDR3 length: 14 residues. Trimming pared 4 bases from V and 0 bases from J, leaving 9 bases between. The CDR3 region is CSVVDRPNTGELFF. The CDR3 DNA reads TGCAGCGTTGTCGACAGGCCGAACACCGGGGAGCTGTTTTTT.

This clone showed up just once. J is TRBJ2-7 and V is TRBV4-1, with TRBD1 matching 9 bases. Germline CDR1 MGHRA, CDR2 YSYEKL. V was clipped by 1 base and J by 2 bases; unmatched bases: 6. The CDR3 covers 16 residues. The CDR3 coding sequence is TGCGCCAGCAGCCAAGTCCCGGGACAGGGAACCTACGAGCAGTACTTC. This gives the protein CASSQVPGQGTYEQYF.

This clone showed up just once. Other DNA sequences from this sample encode an identical CDR3 as well. The V and J genes are TRBV30 and TRBJ2-7; 8 bases line up with TRBD2. Germline-derived CDR1 and CDR2 are GTSNPN and SVGIG (reference sequence). The CDR3 extends over 14 amino acids. Losses at the gene ends were 3 bases for V and 0 bases for J; bases not matched to a gene: 4. The CDR3 region is CAWSGGVHSYEQYF. CDR3 nucleotides: TGTGCCTGGAGCGGGGGGGTCCACTCCTACGAGCAGTACTTC.

The rearrangement uses TRBV10-2 and TRBJ2-2; 10 positions agree with TRBD1. The CDR3 runs to 14 residues. Germline values: CDR1 WSHSY, CDR2 SAAADI. The ends lost 9 bases at V and 4 bases at J; junction bases unmatched: 5. CDR3 residues: CASRDRGITGELFF. CDR3 in DNA: TGCGCCAGTCGGGACAGGGGTATCACCGGGGAGCTGTTTTTT.

This clone was recorded once. V and J are TRBV7-3 and TRBJ2-3; D possibly corresponds to TRBD2 (5 bases). The V end was cut by 5 bases, the J end by 3 bases, with 15 bases between. The length of the CDR3 is 15 residues. CDR1 and CDR2 (germline): SGHTA, FQGTGA. CDR3 nucleotide sequence: TGTGCCAGCAGCCTTATCGGGATGAAGACAGATACGCAGTATTTT. Amino acids: CASSLIGMKTDTQYF.

The chain uses TRBV28 and TRBJ1-1; TRBD1 matches 8 bases. V was pared by 6 bases and J by 5 bases, with 8 bases of the junction left unmatched. The germline gives CDR1 MDHEN, CDR2 SYDVKM. The CDR3 has 14 amino acids. The CDR3 DNA sequence: TGTGCCAGCAGACCAGGGGGCGCGTTTACTGAAGCTTTCTTT. Translation gives CASRPGGAFTEAFF.

This chain joins TRBV19 and TRBJ2-1, with 7 bases matching TRBD2. From germline, CDR1 is LNHDA and CDR2 SQIVND (reference sequence). The CDR3 runs to 14 residues. Germline trimming cut 3 bases from V and 4 bases from J; bases unmatched to any gene: 3. CDR3 region: CASSIGGGYNEQFF. The CDR3 bases are TGTGCCAGTAGTATTGGGGGGGGATACAATGAGCAGTTCTTC.

Points on this clone: The junction departs from the called germline gene at one end, perhaps through a read error. V usage is TRBV25-1 and J usage is TRBJ1-2; D is perhaps TRBD1 (5 bases). Germline V gives CDR1 MGHDK, CDR2 SYGVNS. This CDR3 region has 12 residues. The CDR3 sequence is CAGSQGNYGYTF. Here the CDR3 DNA reads TGTGCCGGCAGTCAGGGTAACTATGGCTACACCTTC.

The V and J genes are TRBV5-8 and TRBJ2-1; D might be TRBD2 (5 bases). Trimming cost V 7 bases and J 8 bases, with 28 bases left between them. Germline V CDR1 and CDR2: SGHTS, YDEGEE. The CDR3 is 17 residues long. CDR3 sequence reads: CASLPLFGEWGGYEQFF. In nucleotides, the CDR3 is TGTGCCAGCCTCCCGTTATTTGGGGAGTGGGGTGGATATGAGCAGTTCTTC.

CDR3 in DNA: TGTGCCAGCAGTTCCGGGATAGGCAATCAGCCCCAGCATTTT. This translates into CASSSGIGNQPQHF. The chain recombines TRBV28 with TRBJ1-5; no firm D call. Germline CDR1 reads MDHEN; CDR2 reads SYDVKM. V was clipped by 4 bases and J by 2 bases, with 9 bases between them. This CDR3 is 14 amino acids long.

This sequence joins TRBV28 and TRBJ2-4; no clear D gene. Deletions cut 8 bases from V and 0 bases from J, with 14 bases between. Looked up from germline, CDR1 is MDHEN and CDR2 is SYDVKM. There are 15 residues in the CDR3. CDR3 DNA sequence: TGTGCCAGCCGATCCTTGGCGGTAGCCAAAAACATTCAGTACTTC. Its translation: CASRSLAVAKNIQYF.

This clone was counted once. The rearrangement joins TRBV4-1 to TRBJ2-1; 8 bases match TRBD2. Germline V gives CDR1 MGHRA, CDR2 YSYEKL. The CDR3 length is 16 residues. Trimming took 3 bases from V and 4 from J; bases not matched to a gene: 8. The CDR3 loop reads CASSQTLSGRYNEQFF. The CDR3 DNA reads TGCGCCAGCAGCCAGACGCTAAGCGGGAGATACAATGAGCAGTTCTTC.

This chain uses TRBV9 with TRBJ1-4; D not certain. The germline V and J ends were trimmed by 0 bases and 7 bases, with 13 bases remaining between them. The CDR3 runs 15 residues. Germline CDR1 is SGDLS and CDR2 is YYNGEE. The CDR3 coding sequence is TGTGCCAGCAGCGTAGCTTGGGGAGGAGGTGAAAAACTGTTTTTT. As protein: CASSVAWGGGEKLFF.

In its sample, this clone was seen a few times. This chain uses TRBV2 with TRBJ1-1; D is uncertain. The CDR3 runs to 13 residues. The germline V gene has CDR1 SNHLY and CDR2 FYNNEI. The germline V and J ends were trimmed by 5 bases and 2 bases, with 9 bases remaining between them. The CDR3 bases are TGTGCCAGCAGTATTGGACTAAACACTGAAGCTTTCTTT. This translates into CASSIGLNTEAFF.

This clone was found a few times. V is TRBV4-1 and J is TRBJ1-1; perhaps TRBD1 as D (5 bases). V gave up 1 base and J gave up 1 base, with 13 bases separating them. There are 16 residues in the CDR3. Germline lookup yields CDR1 MGHRA and CDR2 YSYEKL. CDR3 loop: CASSQAAGYPNTEAFF. The CDR3 DNA sequence: TGCGCCAGCAGCCAAGCCGCAGGGTATCCGAACACTGAAGCTTTCTTT.

J is TRBJ2-6 and V is TRBV4-2; TRBD2 is a possible D gene (6 bases). Germline values: CDR1 LGHNA, CDR2 YNFKEQ. This CDR3 is built from 16 residues. The V gene lost 7 bases and the J gene lost 1 base, with 14 bases spanning the gap. The CDR3 bases are TGTGCCAGCACCCGGGACTTATTTTCTGGGGCCAACGTCCTGACTTTC. It translates to CASTRDLFSGANVLTF.

This clone was found a few times. CDR3 nucleotide sequence: TGCGCCAGCAGCCAAGATACTAGCGGGGCTTTCTACGAGCAGTACTTC. Amino acid sequence: CASSQDTSGAFYEQYF. V and J are TRBV4-3 and TRBJ2-7, with 10 bases matching TRBD2. In germline, CDR1 is LGHNA, CDR2 YSLEER. The CDR3 extends over 16 amino acids. Trimming cost V 0 bases and J 3 bases; bases outside gene matches: 5.

Here the CDR3 reads CASSKAQTRQGSEQYF. The DNA for the CDR3 is TGTGCCAGCAGCAAAGCGCAGACAAGGCAGGGCAGCGAGCAGTACTTC. The V and J genes are TRBV21-1 and TRBJ2-7; the table assigns TRBD1, which was not confirmed against the DNA. TRBV21-1 is described as a pseudogene. This CDR3 has 16 residues.